This TCR beta chain is drawn from a study of control samples from healthy donors and cancer patients. The CDR3 contains 17 residues. V lost 6 bases and J 2 bases, leaving 22 bases between the germline ends. The germline V gene encodes CDR1 KGHSH and CDR2 LQKENI. Only in-frame clones appear in the TCRdb table, and some are missing; sequencing was by immunoSEQ multiplex PCR. The sample holds 120,000 to 150,000 clones; approximately 88% are singletons and the top ten take 4.9%. V usage is TRBV18 and J usage is TRBJ2-5, with D unclear. The source is a man aged 25-45 years in good health. The specimen was blood. The CDR3 protein is CASSPRQNLRRQETQYF. The DNA of the CDR3 is TGTGCCAGCTCGCCCAGGCAAAACCTACGTAGGCAAGAGACCCAGTACTTC.